This T cell receptor (beta chain) derives from a study of cytomegalovirus exposure and HLA in healthy donors. The overall study: Most genotyped donors, 75% to 85% of about 400, had Caucasian-associated genetic ancestry.

A word on this clone: What it binds is unknown.

With 60 Vbeta and 13 Jbeta primers, the PCR was carried out. Generated by immunoSEQ multiplex PCR, the TCRdb table keeps only in-frame clones and is missing some. This sample carries under 150,000 clones, around 81% of them seen once, and the ten largest clones take about 0.74%. Whole-study findings and limits: As a later analysis showed, a missense DCLRE1C variant was linked to trimming of TCR beta V- and J-genes. As immune exposure information, only CMV serostatus was available.

The source material was PBMCs. The receptor comes from a man aged 18 to 35 in good health and CMV-seronegative.

CDR3 sequence reads: CASSARAGTDTQYF. Here the CDR3 DNA reads TGTGCCAGCAGCGCGAGGGCGGGCACAGATACGCAGTATTTT. The chain combines TRBV7-6 with TRBJ2-3; D might be TRBD2 (5 bases). Looked up from germline, CDR1 is SGHVS and CDR2 is FNYEAQ. Trimming took off 5 bases at V and 1 base at J, with 10 bases between the two ends. The CDR3 is made up of 14 amino acids.